Sequencing of this TCR beta chain was carried out in a study of CD8+CD57+ T cells in acquired aplastic anemia listed by TCRdb under 2018. Notes on the research overall: DNA extracted from sorted CD4+ and CD8+ cells had a mean of about 3.3 ug, with a range of about 0.2 to 30 ug. A CD8+CD57+ expansion meant a frequency higher than the mean frequency seen in healthy subjects.

As for this clonotype: Its target antigen remains unknown. Nothing much larger sits one base from this clone, and base qualities are not available.

Here is what the overall study found, with its caveats: Patients and healthy controls showed no significant difference in CD8+ Simpson's diversity (P=0.060). About 30 CD8+ CDR3 sequences were found to be shared between patients and controls, but these sequences appeared to be highly expressed in patients and within the immunodominant clones of the patients.

TCR beta VDJ combination and CDR3 sequence profiling used genomic DNA as the template. An Illumina HiSeq 2000 was used for TCR repertoire sequencing. The paper's data handling went like this. Repertoire assessment relied on Simpson's diversity index, CDR3 size and DJ length profiles, and TRBV/TRBJ rearrangement plots. The immunodominant clone was defined as the most abundant DNA sequence in deep sequencing data. CDR3 amino acid sequences were screened for sharing across subjects and were compared with published repertoires and the VDJdb database. The public sequencing data were trimmed at Q25 with fastp and processed into clonotypes with MiXCR by TCRdb, which kept only in-frame beta chains. Merged by CDR3 protein, the rows form single entries marked with the most common genes and DNA. In this record, the V and J calls reflect TCRdb's handling and not the investigators' own analysis. For this sample there are about 190,000 distinct CDR3 sequences; 40% to 55% appear just once. Together, the top ten hold 8% to 10% of the sample.

Flow cytometry had shown CD8+CD57+ cell expansion in the patients selected for sequencing. All patients had severe acquired aplastic anemia diagnosed by International Study of Aplastic Anemia and Agranulocytosis and Camitta criteria. Patients had received no therapy at the time of blood sampling. In this study, sorted CD4+ and CD8+ T cells from the blood of healthy subjects and of severe aplastic anemia patients had their TCR repertoires deep-sequenced. Patients were enrolled under clinicaltrials.gov protocols 00001620, 01623167, 00001397, 00071045, 00081523 and 00961064 in the USA. Ficoll-Paque density gradient centrifugation was used to isolate peripheral blood mononuclear cells. Before DNA was extracted, CD4+ and CD8+ T cells were sorted using either FACS or magnetic beads. The germline V gene sets CDR1 to KGHDR and CDR2 to SFDVKD. From the cysteine through the phenylalanine, the CDR3 covers 13 amino acids. Here the CDR3 DNA is all that survives: 39 bases in frame from base 1. V loses 4 bases of germline sequence and J loses 3 bases, and the interval between the two ends is 8 bases.

The chain is made from TRBV24-1 and TRBJ1-2, with the D gene call left open. Sequencing was performed on sorted CD4+, CD8+, or CD8+CD57+ T cells (not recorded which) from PBMCs. The clonotype originates from a human donor with aplastic anemia. The CDR3 corresponds to CATSDRADYGYTF. The bases are TGTGCCACCAGTGACCGGGCGGACTATGGCTACACCTTC.